One TCR beta chain is described in this entry. Its antigen is still unknown. Germline V CDR1 and CDR2: SGDLS, YYNGEE. The CDR3 extends over 17 amino acids. Trimming shortened V by 2 bases and J by 4 bases, and 21 bases separated the two germline ends. These data are taken from a study of T cell responses to AZD1222 COVID-19 vaccine. Only in-frame clones appear in the TCRdb table, and some are missing; sequencing was by immunoSEQ multiplex PCR. The sample lists 140,000 or so clones, roughly 91% seen once, with less than 2.5% in the top ten. Study-level findings and limits: The CD4 TCRs associated with vaccination extended across spike and predominated at 160-218 and 743-854. With two AZD1222 doses given, Spike-specific TCR breadth and depth both rose. Females made up more of the donors, who were largely white British, and clonal diversity may have come out too low. Every sample of the repertoires postdated the peak T cell response.

This material consisted of peripheral blood, taken 28 days after the second AZD1222 dose. The V and J genes are TRBV9 and TRBJ1-2; TRBD1 is a possible D gene (6 bases). This clonotype was obtained from an adult who received the AZD1222 COVID-19 vaccine. CDR3 protein: CASSVYPAPGHFYGYTF. DNA for the CDR3: TGTGCCAGCAGCGTGTACCCGGCGCCGGGACACTTCTATGGCTACACCTTC.